A selection of T cell receptor beta chains follows, all from one sample in a study of CXCR3-negative and CXCR3-positive naive CD8 T cells. TCRdb re-called the 5' RACE reads and gives one entry per CDR3 protein, without DNA. Its table records about 41,000 distinct CDR3 sequences. Sequencing was done on a sample of naive CXCR3- CD8+ T cells from blood. The receptors come from a human donor in good health. Some clones in this sample may be carry-over from other donors' samples. Both conserved end residues are part of each CDR3. Where a row states a size, it is once, few, many or the class of an expanded clone; other rows omit it.

. TRBJ2-7 TRBV29-1 CSVASGTGGHEQYF
. TRBJ2-3 TRBV25-1 CASSGTSTSTDTQYF
medium-sized TRBJ2-1 TRBV11-2 CASSLEDLTGEQFF
. TRBJ2-1 TRBV6-1 CASSEAIAGSYNEQFF
. TRBJ2-7 TRBV7-6 CASSGDSTYEQYF
. TRBJ2-1 TRBV28 CASSMDSRNEQFF
. TRBJ1-5 TRBV28 CASSPIGDRPQHF
. TRBJ2-5 TRBV7-6 CASSLPGGRPPLQETQYF
. TRBJ2-3 TRBV15 CATRDGGESDTQYF
. TRBJ2-7 TRBV9 CASSVAFGSSYEQYF
. TRBJ2-1 TRBV12-3/TRBV12-4 CASSPGLAAEQFF
. TRBJ2-7 TRBV2 CASSEGGQNYEQYF
. TRBJ2-7 TRBV6-5 CASSYTGPYEQYF
. TRBJ2-4 TRBV7-2 CASSPPSGDIQYF
. TRBJ2-1 TRBV7-9 CASSSGAYNEQFF
. TRBJ2-7 TRBV7-2 CASSLVSSGTYEQYF
. TRBJ2-7 TRBV6-6 CASSFYMGVVYEQYF
. TRBJ2-3 TRBV29-1 CSVATEPSSDTQYF
. TRBJ2-7 TRBV4-2 CASSQGAGGTYEQYF
. TRBJ2-1 TRBV12-3/TRBV12-4 CASSLGSGNEQFF
. TRBJ2-7 TRBV29-1 CSVLPDPSYEQYF
. TRBJ2-1 TRBV7-9 CASVHRLYNEQFF
. TRBJ2-3 TRBV7-2 CASSSTGKGGADTQYF
. TRBJ1-1 TRBV2 CASSHMNTEAFF
. TRBJ2-1 TRBV9 CASSVGSGYNEQFF
. TRBJ2-7 TRBV7-7 CASSLDGTYEQYF
. TRBJ1-5 TRBV28 CASSFFFQGGNQPQHF
. TRBJ2-7 TRBV20-1 CSAPLGSGGPYEQYF
. TRBJ1-1 TRBV6-4 CASSDSANTEAFF
. TRBJ2-7 TRBV7-3 CASSFGQAYEQYF
. TRBJ2-3 TRBV29-1 CSVGGEFVGTDTQYF
. TRBJ2-4 TRBV6-5 CASSEDRVNIQYF
. TRBJ2-2 TRBV5-1 CASRPEGGDTGELFF
. TRBJ1-5 TRBV6-2/TRBV6-3 CASSRWDRNQPQHF
. TRBJ2-2 TRBV6-5 CASSYPGSRAGELFF
. TRBJ2-7 TRBV10-1 CASGTGPYEQYF
. TRBJ2-7 TRBV6-2/TRBV6-3 CASSYIYEQYF
. TRBJ2-3 TRBV29-1 CSVAWTSITDTQYF
. TRBJ2-1 TRBV7-9 CASSLPGEGYNEQFF
medium-sized TRBJ2-1 TRBV12-3/TRBV12-4 CASSLQTGPVEQFF
. TRBJ2-7 TRBV7-6 CASSEEGFRSYEQYF
. TRBJ2-3 TRBV14 CASSPGQGGGSYTQYF
. TRBJ2-7 TRBV5-1 CASSFSPIYEQYF
. TRBJ2-5 TRBV7-2 CASSLGRGETQYF